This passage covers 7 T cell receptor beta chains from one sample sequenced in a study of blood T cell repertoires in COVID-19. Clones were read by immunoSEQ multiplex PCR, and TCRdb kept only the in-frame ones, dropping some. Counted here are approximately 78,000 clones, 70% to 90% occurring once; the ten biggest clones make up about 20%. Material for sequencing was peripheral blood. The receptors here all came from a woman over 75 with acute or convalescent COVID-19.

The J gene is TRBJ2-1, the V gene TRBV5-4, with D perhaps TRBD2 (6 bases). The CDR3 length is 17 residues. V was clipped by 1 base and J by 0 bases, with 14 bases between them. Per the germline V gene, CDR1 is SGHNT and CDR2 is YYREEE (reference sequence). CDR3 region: CASSLMLAQSSYNEQFF. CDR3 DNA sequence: TGTGCCAGCAGCTTGATGCTAGCGCAAAGCTCCTACAATGAGCAGTTCTTC.

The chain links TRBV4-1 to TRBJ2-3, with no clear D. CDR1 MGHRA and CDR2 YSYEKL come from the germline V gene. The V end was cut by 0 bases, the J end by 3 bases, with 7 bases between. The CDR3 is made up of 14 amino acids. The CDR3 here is CASSQDSPTDTQYF. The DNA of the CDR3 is TGCGCCAGCAGCCAAGATTCCCCAACAGATACGCAGTATTTT.

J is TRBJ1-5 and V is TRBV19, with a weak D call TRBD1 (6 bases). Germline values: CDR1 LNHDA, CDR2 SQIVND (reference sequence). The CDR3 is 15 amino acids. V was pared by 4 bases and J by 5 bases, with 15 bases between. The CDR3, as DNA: TGTGCCAGTAGTACTTGGACAGAGGAGTATCAGCCCCAGCATTTT. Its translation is CASSTWTEEYQPQHF. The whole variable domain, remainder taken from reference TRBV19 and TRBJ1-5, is DGGITQSPKYLFRKEGQNVTLSCEQNLNHDAMYWYRQDPGQGLRLIYYSQIVNDFQKGDIAEGYSVSREKKESFPLTVTSAQKNPTAFYLCASSTWTEEYQPQHFGDGTRLSIL.

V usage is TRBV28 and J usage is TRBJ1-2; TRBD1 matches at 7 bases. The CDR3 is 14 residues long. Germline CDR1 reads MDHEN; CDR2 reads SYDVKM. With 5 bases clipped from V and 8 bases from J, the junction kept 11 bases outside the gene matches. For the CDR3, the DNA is TGTGCCAGCAGTCGCCAGACAGGGCTCGGAGGCTACACCTTC. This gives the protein CASSRQTGLGGYTF.

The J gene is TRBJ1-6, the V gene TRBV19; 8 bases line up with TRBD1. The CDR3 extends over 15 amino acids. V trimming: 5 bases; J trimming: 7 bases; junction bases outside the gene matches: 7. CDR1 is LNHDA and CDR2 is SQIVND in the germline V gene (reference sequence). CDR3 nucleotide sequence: TGTGCCAGTAGTCCCCGGGGGGACAGGAATTCACCCCTCCACTTT. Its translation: CASSPRGDRNSPLHF. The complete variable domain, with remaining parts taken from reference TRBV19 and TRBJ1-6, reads DGGITQSPKYLFRKEGQNVTLSCEQNLNHDAMYWYRQDPGQGLRLIYYSQIVNDFQKGDIAEGYSVSREKKESFPLTVTSAQKNPTAFYLCASSPRGDRNSPLHFGNGTRLTVT.

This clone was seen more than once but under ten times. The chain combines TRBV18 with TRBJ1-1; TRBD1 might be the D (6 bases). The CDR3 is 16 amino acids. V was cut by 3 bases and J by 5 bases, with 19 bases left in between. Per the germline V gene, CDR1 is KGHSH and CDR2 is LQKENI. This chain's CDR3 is CASSPLGGGGETEAFF. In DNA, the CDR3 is TGTGCCAGCTCACCGCTGGGTGGCGGGGGCGAGACTGAAGCTTTCTTT.

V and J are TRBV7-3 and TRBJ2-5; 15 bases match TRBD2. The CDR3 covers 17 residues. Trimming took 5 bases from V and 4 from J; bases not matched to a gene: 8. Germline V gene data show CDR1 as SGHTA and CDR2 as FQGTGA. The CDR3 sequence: CASSPKGLAGGGETQYF. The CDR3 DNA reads TGTGCCAGCAGCCCAAAAGGACTAGCGGGAGGGGGAGAGACCCAGTACTTC.